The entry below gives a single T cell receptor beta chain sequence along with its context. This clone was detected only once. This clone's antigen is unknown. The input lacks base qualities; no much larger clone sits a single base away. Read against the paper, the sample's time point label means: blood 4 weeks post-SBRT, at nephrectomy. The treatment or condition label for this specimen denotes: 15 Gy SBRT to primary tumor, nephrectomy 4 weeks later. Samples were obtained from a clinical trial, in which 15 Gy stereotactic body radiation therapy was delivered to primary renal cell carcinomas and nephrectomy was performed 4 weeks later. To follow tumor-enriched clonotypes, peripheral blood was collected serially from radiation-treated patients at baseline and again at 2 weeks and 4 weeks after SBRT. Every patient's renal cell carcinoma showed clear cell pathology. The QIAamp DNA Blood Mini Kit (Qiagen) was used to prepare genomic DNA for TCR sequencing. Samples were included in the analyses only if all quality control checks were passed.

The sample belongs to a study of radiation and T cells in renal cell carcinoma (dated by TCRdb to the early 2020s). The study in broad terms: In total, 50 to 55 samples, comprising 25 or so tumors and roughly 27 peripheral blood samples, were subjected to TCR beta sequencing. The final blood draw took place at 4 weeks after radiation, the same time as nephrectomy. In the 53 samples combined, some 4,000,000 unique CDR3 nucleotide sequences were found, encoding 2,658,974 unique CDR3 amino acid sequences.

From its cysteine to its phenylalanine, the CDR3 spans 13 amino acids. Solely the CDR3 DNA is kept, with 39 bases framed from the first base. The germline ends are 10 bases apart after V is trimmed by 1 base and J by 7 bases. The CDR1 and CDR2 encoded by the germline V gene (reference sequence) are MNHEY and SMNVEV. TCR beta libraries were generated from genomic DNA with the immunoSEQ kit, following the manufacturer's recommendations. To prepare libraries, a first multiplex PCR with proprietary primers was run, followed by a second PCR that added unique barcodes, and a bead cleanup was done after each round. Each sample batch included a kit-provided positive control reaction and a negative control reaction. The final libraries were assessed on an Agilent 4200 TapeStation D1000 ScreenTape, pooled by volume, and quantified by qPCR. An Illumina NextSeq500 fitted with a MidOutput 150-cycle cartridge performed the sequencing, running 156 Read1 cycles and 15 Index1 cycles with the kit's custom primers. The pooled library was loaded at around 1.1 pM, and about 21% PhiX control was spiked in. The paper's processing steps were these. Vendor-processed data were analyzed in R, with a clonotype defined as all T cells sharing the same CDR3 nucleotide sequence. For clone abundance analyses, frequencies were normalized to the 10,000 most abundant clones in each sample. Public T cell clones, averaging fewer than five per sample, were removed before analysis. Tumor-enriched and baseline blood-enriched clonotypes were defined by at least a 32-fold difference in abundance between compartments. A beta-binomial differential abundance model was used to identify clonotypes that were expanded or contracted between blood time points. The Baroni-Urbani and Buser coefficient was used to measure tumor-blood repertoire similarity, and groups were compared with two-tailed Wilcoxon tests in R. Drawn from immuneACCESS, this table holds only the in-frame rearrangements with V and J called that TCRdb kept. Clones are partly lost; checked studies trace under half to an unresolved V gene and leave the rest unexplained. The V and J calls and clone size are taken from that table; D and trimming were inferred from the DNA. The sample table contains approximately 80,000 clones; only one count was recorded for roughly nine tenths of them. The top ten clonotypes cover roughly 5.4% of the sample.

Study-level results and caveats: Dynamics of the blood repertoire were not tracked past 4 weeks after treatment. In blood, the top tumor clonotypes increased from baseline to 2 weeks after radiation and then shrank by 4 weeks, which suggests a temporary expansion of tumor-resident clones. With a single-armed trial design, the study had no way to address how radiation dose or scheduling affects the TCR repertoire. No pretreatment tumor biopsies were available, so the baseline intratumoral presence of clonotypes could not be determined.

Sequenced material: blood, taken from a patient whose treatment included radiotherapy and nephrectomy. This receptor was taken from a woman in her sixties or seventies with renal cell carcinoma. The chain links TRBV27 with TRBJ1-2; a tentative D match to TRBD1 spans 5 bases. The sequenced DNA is TGTGCCAGCAGTTTATGGGGGAGGTCTGGCTACACCTTC. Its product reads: CASSLWGRSGYTF.